Listed here are 32 T cell receptor beta chains from one sample, sequenced in a study of post-analysis software for immune sequencing data. Researchers reported that TCR beta cDNA libraries carried unique molecular identifiers. One entry per CDR3 protein results from TCRdb running MiXCR on the PCR reads. The sample records 160,000 or so distinct CDR3 sequences, roughly 40% being singletons. The source was blood, collected after autologous hematopoietic stem cell transplantation. The receptors derive from a girl between 5 and 17 years old with multiple sclerosis.

This clonotype was seen only a few times. This chain uses TRBV28 with TRBJ2-1; 8 bases fit TRBD2. Germline V gene data show CDR1 as MDHEN and CDR2 as SYDVKM. V shed 10 bases and J 5 bases; nucleotides not matched to a gene: 25. The CDR3 totals 19 residues. The CDR3 nucleotides read TGTGCCACCACAGTTTGGGGACGGAGCGGGAGCGGGGACCACAATGAGCAGTTCTTC. This gives the protein CATTVWGRSGSGDHNEQFF.

This clonotype showed up just a few times. The chain carries TRBV15 and TRBJ1-1; weak D call: TRBD1 (5 bases). Looked up from germline, CDR1 is LNHNV and CDR2 is YYDKDF (reference sequence). This CDR3 is 12 amino acids long. V was shortened by 7 bases and J by 6 bases, with 12 bases between the two germline ends. The CDR3 reads CATNSRGPEAFF. As DNA, the CDR3 is TGTGCCACCAACTCTAGGGGCCCTGAAGCTTTCTTT. The full variable domain, with the rest looked up from reference TRBV15 and TRBJ1-1, is DAMVIQNPRYQVTQFGKPVTLSCSQTLNHNVMYWYQQKSSQAPKLLFHYYDKDFNNEADTPDNFQSRRPNTSFCFLDIRSPGLGDTAMYLCATNSRGPEAFFGQGTRLTVV.

The chain uses TRBV12-3 or TRBV12-4 and TRBJ2-4; a possible D gene is TRBD1 (5 bases). The DNA end is a closer match to TRBJ2-7, so the J assignment may be wrong. CDR3 length: 14 residues. In DNA form, the CDR3 reads TGTGCCAGCAGTTTTGCGGACAATTCCTACGAGCAGTACTTC. This gives the protein CASSFADNSYEQYF.

V and J are TRBV25-1 and TRBJ1-4, with 10 bases matching TRBD1. After removal of 5 bases from V and 8 bases from J, the junction contained 2 bases not matched to a gene. The CDR3 length is 13 residues. CDR1 is MGHDK, CDR2 SYGVNS, per germline. The CDR3 DNA reads TGTGCCAGCAGTTGGGACAGGGGCGAAAAACTGTTTTTT. Translated, it gives CASSWDRGEKLFF.

CDR3 sequence: CASSQAGQGRGNQPQHF. CDR3 DNA: TGTGCCAGCAGCCAAGCCGGACAGGGTAGGGGGAATCAGCCCCAGCATTTT. The chain joins TRBV7-9 to TRBJ1-5, with TRBD1 matching over 8 bases. The CDR3 has 17 amino acids. The V and J ends lost 5 bases and 4 bases, in that order; junction bases with no gene match: 13. Per the germline V gene, CDR1 is SEHNR and CDR2 is FQNEAQ (reference sequence).

The CDR3 nucleotides read TGTGCCAGCAGTGTGCACCGATCGGTCACCGGGGAGCTGTTTTTT. Protein: CASSVHRSVTGELFF. This chain uses TRBV6-1 with TRBJ2-2; D remains ambiguous. V was cut by 4 bases and J by 4 bases, with 13 bases left in between. The CDR3 covers 15 residues. Germline V gives CDR1 MNHNS, CDR2 SASEGT.

This clonotype was seen a handful of times. The chain has TRBV20-1 and TRBJ1-5, with D unclear. This CDR3 region has 13 residues. V lost 3 bases, J lost 7 bases, and 13 bases lay in between. Looked up from germline, CDR1 is DFQATT and CDR2 is SNEGSKA (reference sequence). CDR3 coding DNA: TGCAGTGCTAGTCTGGGGTGGGGACAGCCCCAGCATTTT. Protein sequence: CSASLGWGQPQHF.

The genes are TRBV20-1 and TRBJ2-1; no firm D call. With 6 bases removed from V and 1 base from J, the gap between germline ends came to 16 bases. CDR1 and CDR2 (germline): DFQATT, SNEGSKA (reference sequence). CDR3 size: 15 residues. The CDR3 DNA reads as TGCAGTGCGGTCGAGCAGGTAATATCCTACAATGAGCAGTTCTTC. It encodes CSAVEQVISYNEQFF.

V usage is TRBV6-5 and J usage is TRBJ2-2, with D hard to call. The CDR3 extends over 16 amino acids. V gave up 0 bases and J gave up 1 base, with 9 bases separating them. The germline CDR1 and CDR2 sequences are MNHEY and SVGAGI. The CDR3 is CASSYSGTVNTGELFF. The DNA for the CDR3 is TGTGCCAGCAGTTACTCGGGCACGGTGAACACCGGGGAGCTGTTTTTT.

The CDR3 DNA is TGTGCCAGCAGTGGGCCACGGGAGACCCAGTACTTC. Protein: CASSGPRETQYF. V usage is TRBV25-1 and J usage is TRBJ2-5; D ambiguous. V was pared by 4 bases and J by 5 bases, with 8 bases between. Looked up from germline, CDR1 is MGHDK and CDR2 is SYGVNS. This CDR3 comprises 12 residues. Together with reference TRBV25-1 and TRBJ2-5, the CDR3 gives the full variable domain: EADIYQTPRYLVIGTGKKITLECSQTMGHDKMYWYQQDPGMELHLIHYSYGVNSTEKGDLSSESTVSRIRTEHFPLTLESARPSHTSQYLCASSGPRETQYFGPGTRLLVL.

The V and J genes are TRBV9 and TRBJ2-3; D perhaps matches TRBD2 (7 bases). Germline-derived CDR1 and CDR2 are SGDLS and YYNGEE. The CDR3 is 16 residues long. Trimming removed 1 base at V and 1 base at J, with 13 bases between. This CDR3 reads CASSVSRGAGTDTQYF. CDR3 bases: TGTGCCAGCAGCGTATCTCGGGGGGCGGGCACAGATACGCAGTATTTT.

This clonotype has a count of ten or more. This chain links TRBV9 with TRBJ2-5; no clear D gene. This CDR3 comprises 13 residues. Germline V gene sequence: CDR1 SGDLS, CDR2 YYNGEE. V was pared by 3 bases and J by 5 bases, with 11 bases between. The CDR3 coding sequence is TGTGCCAGCAGCGGCCCGGCTGTGGAGACCCAGTACTTC. Its translation is CASSGPAVETQYF. Looking up the rest from reference TRBV9 and TRBJ2-5 gives the full variable domain: DSGVTQTPKHLITATGQRVTLRCSPRSGDLSVYWYQQSLDQGLQFLIQYYNGEERAKGNILERFSAQQFPDLHSELNLSSLELGDSALYFCASSGPAVETQYFGPGTRLLVL.

This clonotype was seen only a few times. The chain links TRBV20-1 to TRBJ2-3; D is unclear. CDR1 DFQATT and CDR2 SNEGSKA come from the germline V gene (reference sequence). The CDR3 has 11 residues. V dropped 3 bases and J dropped 7 bases, with 8 bases sitting between them. CDR3 protein: CSASLLNTQYF. In DNA form, the CDR3 reads TGCAGTGCTAGCCTGTTGAATACGCAGTATTTT.

The chain is built from TRBV29-1 and TRBJ2-3, with TRBD1 identical over 8 bases. Germline-derived CDR1 and CDR2 are SQVTM and ANQGSEA. The CDR3 is 14 residues long. Losses at the gene ends were 4 bases for V and 3 bases for J; bases not matched to a gene: 6. CDR3 DNA sequence: TGCAGCGTTGGGCTCAGGGGGCGGACAGATACGCAGTATTTT. As protein: CSVGLRGRTDTQYF.

V gene TRBV25-1 combines with J gene TRBJ2-3, with D possibly TRBD1 on 6 matching bases. The CDR3 sequence is 14 residues long. Germline V gene lookup returns CDR1 MGHDK and CDR2 SYGVNS. V lost 4 bases and J 2 bases, leaving 10 bases between the germline ends. The CDR3 protein is CASSGWDTTDTQYF. DNA for the CDR3: TGTGCCAGCAGTGGCTGGGACACCACAGATACGCAGTATTTT.

This clonotype was detected a few times. This sequence joins TRBV6-1 and TRBJ1-5; TRBD1 agrees at 7 bases. V shed 4 bases and J 7 bases; nucleotides not matched to a gene: 4. CDR1 and CDR2 (germline): MNHNS, SASEGT. This CDR3 region has 13 residues. Here the CDR3 reads CASSAQGLQPQHF. CDR3 bases: TGTGCCAGCAGTGCACAGGGGTTACAGCCCCAGCATTTT.

This clonotype turned up a few times. The chain recombines TRBV6-5 with TRBJ2-3, with D perhaps TRBD2 (7 bases). The CDR3 has 14 residues. Trimming removed 6 bases at V and 3 bases at J, with 13 bases between. From germline, CDR1 is MNHEY and CDR2 SVGAGI. CDR3 sequence: CASSRGGSTDTQYF. In nucleotides, the CDR3 is TGTGCCAGCAGCAGGGGCGGGAGTACAGATACGCAGTATTTT.

CDR3: CSARLREGGFYEQYF. Here the CDR3 DNA reads TGCAGTGCCCGACTTCGGGAGGGAGGATTCTACGAGCAGTACTTC. V and J are TRBV20-1 and TRBJ2-7; 8 positions match TRBD2. With 6 bases clipped from V and 3 bases from J, the junction kept 13 bases outside the gene matches. The germline gives CDR1 DFQATT, CDR2 SNEGSKA (reference sequence). This CDR3 contains 15 residues.

The chain carries TRBV20-1 and TRBJ1-1, with D tentatively TRBD1 (5 bases). V was pared by 3 bases and J by 5 bases, with 19 bases between. The CDR3 has 15 residues. The germline V gene encodes CDR1 DFQATT and CDR2 SNEGSKA (reference sequence). The CDR3 sequence: CSARSERAWGTEAFF. CDR3 nucleotide sequence: TGCAGTGCTAGGTCTGAGCGGGCCTGGGGGACTGAAGCTTTCTTT.

V gene TRBV10-3 combines with J gene TRBJ2-1; D ambiguous. Germline CDR1 ENHRY, CDR2 SYGVKD. V lost 2 bases to trimming and J lost 6 bases, with 14 bases between them. The length of the CDR3 is 15 residues. CDR3 in amino acids: CAISEGLGNSNEQFF. The CDR3 DNA reads as TGTGCCATCAGTGAGGGGCTAGGGAACTCCAATGAGCAGTTCTTC.

The chain combines TRBV20-1 with TRBJ2-7; 9 nucleotides agree with TRBD2. Germline CDR1 and CDR2: DFQATT and SNEGSKA (reference sequence). This CDR3 region has 15 residues. V was pared by 0 bases and J by 2 bases, with 5 bases of the junction left unmatched. The CDR3 loop reads CSARDGASGTYEQYF. DNA of the CDR3: TGCAGTGCTAGAGATGGAGCTAGCGGGACCTACGAGCAGTACTTC.

The genes are TRBV7-3 and TRBJ1-5; D remains unclear. The V and J ends lost 11 bases and 3 bases respectively, with 17 bases between them. Germline CDR1 is SGHTA and CDR2 is FQGTGA. The CDR3 is 14 amino acids. CDR3 residues: CAYPGIHDNQPQHF. The DNA for the CDR3 is TGTGCCTACCCGGGTATTCATGACAATCAGCCCCAGCATTTT.

With regard to this clonotype: A much larger clonotype is one base distant, so this may be a read error. V is TRBV29-1 and J is TRBJ2-7, with D perhaps TRBD1 (5 bases). This CDR3 spans 14 amino acids. V lost 5 bases, J lost 6 bases, and 20 bases lay in between. Germline lookup yields CDR1 SQVTM and CDR2 ANQGSEA. This CDR3 reads CSVRGRSRQGEQYF. Here the CDR3 DNA reads TGCAGCGTTCGAGGACGCTCACGGCAGGGCGAGCAGTACTTC.

Worth noting for this clonotype: At one of its ends the junction is not consistent with the germline gene, which may arise from a read error. V is TRBV6-5 and J is TRBJ1-2; the D is unclear. The germline CDR1 and CDR2 sequences are MNHEY and SVGAGI. CDR3 length: 14 amino acids. CDR3 in DNA: TGTGCCAGCAGCTACTCGCCGACTGGCTATGGCTACACCTTC. Its protein product is CASSYSPTGYGYTF.

The rearrangement joins TRBV6-1 to TRBJ2-7; D might be TRBD2 (7 bases). CDR1 and CDR2 from the germline V gene are MNHNS and SASEGT. Between the trimmed V and J ends, which lost 11 bases and 10 bases, there was a span of 24 bases. The CDR3 loop spans 13 amino acids. CDR3 sequence (DNA): TGTGCCGCTACGCCGGGGGGCATCCGGGCCCAGTACTTC. This gives the protein CAATPGGIRAQYF.

This clonotype was counted only a few times. The chain has TRBV20-1 and TRBJ2-1, with TRBD2 matching over 8 bases. The CDR3 extends over 14 amino acids. V shed 7 bases and J 6 bases; nucleotides not matched to a gene: 11. Per the germline V gene, CDR1 is DFQATT and CDR2 is SNEGSKA (reference sequence). CDR3 in amino acids: CSVPVGTRINEQFF. The DNA of the CDR3 is TGCAGTGTGCCGGTTGGGACTAGAATCAATGAGCAGTTCTTC.

This clonotype was detected a few times. The CDR3 DNA sequence: TGCGCCAGCAGCGTCCATTGGGGATCTGGGGCCAACGTCCTGACTTTC. This gives the protein CASSVHWGSGANVLTF. The chain links TRBV5-1 to TRBJ2-6; D remains unclear. CDR1 is SGHRS and CDR2 is YFSETQ in the germline V gene. CDR3 length: 16 amino acids. V was pared by 4 bases and J by 1 base, with 12 bases between.

The V call is TRBV5-1, the J call TRBJ2-7; 7 bases map to TRBD1. V was clipped by 2 bases and J by 5 bases; unmatched bases: 22. Germline loops: CDR1 SGHRS, CDR2 YFSETQ. The CDR3 covers 19 residues. The CDR3 region is CASSLVVATRDRKGNEQYF. In DNA, the CDR3 is TGCGCCAGCAGCTTAGTTGTGGCCACCCGGGACAGAAAAGGTAACGAGCAGTACTTC. Full variable domain (remainder filled in from reference TRBV5-1 and TRBJ2-7): KAGVTQTPRYLIKTRGQQVTLSCSPISGHRSVSWYQQTPGQGLQFLFEYFSETQRNKGNFPGRFSGRQFSNSRSEMNVSTLELGDSALYLCASSLVVATRDRKGNEQYFGPGTRLTVT.

The rearrangement links TRBV27 to TRBJ2-7; TRBD1 matches at 9 bases. Unmatched junction bases numbered 9, after V lost 8 bases and J lost 1 base. The CDR3 length is 15 residues. Germline lookup yields CDR1 MNHEY and CDR2 SMNVEV (reference sequence). This CDR3 is CASRPGGQGSYEQYF. The CDR3 bases are TGTGCCAGCCGCCCAGGAGGACAGGGGTCCTACGAGCAGTACTTC.

V and J are TRBV4-3 and TRBJ1-6; possible D gene TRBD1, 6 bases. The germline V gene encodes CDR1 LGHNA and CDR2 YSLEER. Trimming removed 4 bases at V and 14 bases at J, with 21 bases between. This CDR3 region has 15 residues. CDR3 protein: CASSLDGGPGDSLHF. In nucleotides, the CDR3 is TGCGCCAGCAGCCTCGACGGGGGGCCTGGAGATTCCCTCCACTTT.

The chain recombines TRBV7-9 with TRBJ2-7, with D perhaps matching TRBD2 (5 bases). V was shortened by 0 bases and J by 7 bases, with 13 bases between the two germline ends. The V gene's germline CDR1 is SEHNR and CDR2 FQNEAQ (reference sequence). The CDR3 runs 14 residues. The CDR3 is CASSLANSGFEQYF. The CDR3, as DNA: TGTGCCAGCAGCTTAGCTAATTCGGGGTTTGAGCAGTACTTC.

This clonotype was detected only a few times. The chain has TRBV28 and TRBJ2-1; 11 bases are a match to TRBD2. CDR1 is MDHEN, CDR2 SYDVKM, per germline. CDR3 length: 14 residues. The V gene end was trimmed by 11 bases and the J gene end by 9 bases; junction bases not matched to a gene: 12. CDR3 loop: CAWGSGRAAGEQFF. The CDR3 bases are TGTGCCTGGGGTAGCGGGAGGGCCGCGGGTGAGCAGTTCTTC. The whole variable domain, remainder taken from reference TRBV28 and TRBJ2-1, is DVKVTQSSRYLVKRTGEKVFLECVQDMDHENMFWYRQDPGLGLRLIYFSYDVKMKEKGDIPEGYSVSREKKERFSLILESASTNQTSMYLCAWGSGRAAGEQFFGPGTRLTVL.